This T cell receptor beta chain appears in the sequencing data of a study of Ad26.COV2.S vaccination and SARS-CoV-2 variants. As for the study in general: Each vaccinee took Ad26.COV2.S intramuscularly, once or twice 56 days apart.

CDR3 length: 13 amino acids. Trimming took 0 bases from V and 4 from J, leaving 4 bases between them. CDR1 is LNHDA and CDR2 is SQIVND in the germline V gene (reference sequence). The assay was immunoSEQ multiplex PCR, and TCRdb's table has in-frame clones only and misses some. Of hundreds of thousands of clones detected, about 91% appear once; the ten largest clones hold about 2.4%. Comments on this clone: Its target is unknown. This CDR3 is also generated by other DNA sequences in the sample.

Broader study findings: Reports say spike-specific CD8+ and CD4+ T cell responses covered substantial breadth after vaccination. With respect to non-spike TCR breadth, vaccine and placebo recipients were similar.

Treatment specified: around 19 received Ad26.COV2.S at low or high dose, single or two shots; 5 received placebo; per-sample allocation not given. Vaccine and placebo recipients were sampled on day 63 after the first injection. The source is a person between 18 and 59 years old who received the Ad26.COV2.S COVID-19 vaccine or a placebo. This chain uses TRBV19 with TRBJ1-5, with D unresolved. The sequences come from peripheral blood, collected in a trial of Ad26.COV2.S vaccine versus placebo. This chain's CDR3 is CASSIESNQPQHF. CDR3 coding DNA: TGTGCCAGTAGTATAGAAAGTAATCAGCCCCAGCATTTT.